What follows are 19 T cell receptor beta chains derived from one specimen sequenced in a study of a mutant IDH1 vaccine in newly diagnosed glioma. The data were produced by immunoSEQ multiplex PCR, yet TCRdb's version contains in-frame clones alone and is incomplete. The sample lists 50,000 to 60,000 clones; about 80% were seen once. No antigen is known for these receptors. Specified time point: week 23, last vaccination. It was 300 ug of mutant IDH1 20-mer peptide that made up each vaccine dose, given with topical imiquimod. Sequencing used PBMCs, obtained from a glioma patient whose treatment included an IDH1 peptide vaccine. These receptors were collected from a man between 40 and 49 years old with glioma.

V and J are TRBV2 and TRBJ2-7; D is unresolved. CDR1 SNHLY and CDR2 FYNNEI come from the germline V gene. V lost 3 bases and J lost 3, with 15 bases in between. The CDR3 spans 15 residues. The CDR3 coding sequence is TGTGCCAGCAGTGAGATGTCATCTCCGGGCTACGAGCAGTACTTC. Protein product: CASSEMSSPGYEQYF.

The genes are TRBV9 and TRBJ2-3; the D gene is possibly TRBD1 (6 bases). Per the germline V gene, CDR1 is SGDLS and CDR2 is YYNGEE. The CDR3 spans 15 residues. V lost 5 bases to trimming and J lost 5 bases, with 18 bases between them. The CDR3 sequence is CASSNRDTVRDTQYF. The CDR3 coding sequence is TGTGCCAGCAGTAATCGGGACACCGTACGAGATACGCAGTATTTT. The full variable domain, with the rest looked up from reference TRBV9 and TRBJ2-3, is DSGVTQTPKHLITATGQRVTLRCSPRSGDLSVYWYQQSLDQGLQFLIQYYNGEERAKGNILERFSAQQFPDLHSELNLSSLELGDSALYFCASSNRDTVRDTQYFGPGTRLTVL.

This clone has only a few counts. This chain connects TRBV30 to TRBJ1-2; 12 nucleotides agree with TRBD1. This CDR3 is 13 amino acids long. Per germline, CDR1 GTSNPN and CDR2 SVGIG (reference sequence). Trimming removed 3 bases from V and 8 bases from J; junction bases left unmatched: 4. CDR3 nucleotides: TGTGCCTGGAGGGGACAGGGGGCGGGAGGCTACACCTTC. It is translated as CAWRGQGAGGYTF.

This sequence joins TRBV5-4 and TRBJ1-2, with a possible D match to TRBD1 (5 bases). The CDR3 contains 15 residues. Germline V gene data show CDR1 as SGHNT and CDR2 as YYREEE (reference sequence). The ends were cut back, 0 bases at V and 4 bases at J, with 13 bases in the middle. CDR3 region: CASSLDAGRSYGYTF. CDR3 bases: TGTGCCAGCAGCTTGGATGCAGGGAGGTCCTATGGCTACACCTTC.

This chain joins TRBV7-6 and TRBJ1-6, with 8 positions matching TRBD1. After removal of 4 bases from V and 6 bases from J, the junction contained 2 bases not matched to a gene. Germline CDR1 SGHVS, CDR2 FNYEAQ. The CDR3 length is 14 residues. The CDR3: CASSSGQGNSPLHF. In DNA form, the CDR3 reads TGTGCCAGCAGCTCTGGACAGGGTAATTCACCCCTCCACTTT.

This chain joins TRBV18 and TRBJ1-1; perhaps TRBD1 as D (5 bases). The CDR3 length is 15 residues. The germline CDR1 and CDR2 sequences are KGHSH and LQKENI. V gave up 0 bases and J gave up 4 bases, with 12 bases separating them. Here the CDR3 reads CASSPPAGLGTEAFF. CDR3 DNA: TGTGCCAGCTCACCACCGGCAGGGCTGGGCACTGAAGCTTTCTTT.

V usage is TRBV19 and J usage is TRBJ1-3; D remains ambiguous. Deletions cut 11 bases from V and 0 bases from J, with 17 bases between. Looked up from germline, CDR1 is LNHDA and CDR2 is SQIVND (reference sequence). This CDR3 contains 15 residues. As DNA, the CDR3 is TGTGCCGCCACGAACGGGTTTAACTCTGGAAACACCATATATTTT. This sequence encodes CAATNGFNSGNTIYF.

J is TRBJ2-7 and V is TRBV19; D unresolved. Looked up from germline, CDR1 is LNHDA and CDR2 is SQIVND (reference sequence). The CDR3 spans 15 residues. V was shortened by 3 bases and J by 4 bases, with 16 bases between the two germline ends. CDR3 in DNA: TGTGCCAGTAGTATCGAGGTTGGTAGTTCGTACGAGCAGTACTTC. Encoded protein: CASSIEVGSSYEQYF.

CDR3 in DNA: TGTGCCTGGAGTCTACAGTCCGCCGGCTACACCTTC. Translating it yields CAWSLQSAGYTF. J is TRBJ1-2 and V is TRBV30; D gene unclear. The CDR3 is 12 amino acids. Germline loops: CDR1 GTSNPN, CDR2 SVGIG (reference sequence). The V end was cut by 2 bases, the J end by 8 bases, with 12 bases between.

This chain connects TRBV20-1 to TRBJ1-5; D perhaps matches TRBD1 (6 bases). This CDR3 is built from 11 residues. V was trimmed by 5 bases and J by 4 bases, leaving 6 bases between them. The germline V gene has CDR1 DFQATT and CDR2 SNEGSKA (reference sequence). The DNA of the CDR3 is TGCAGTGCTGGGACAAATCAGCCCCAGCATTTT. It codes for CSAGTNQPQHF.

This chain joins TRBV6-5 and TRBJ2-2; D not resolved. CDR3 length: 14 residues. Between the trimmed V and J ends, which lost 2 bases and 1 base, there was a span of 5 bases. Germline V gene sequence: CDR1 MNHEY, CDR2 SVGAGI. CDR3 nucleotides: TGTGCCAGCAGTTACGGTCTGAACACCGGGGAGCTGTTTTTT. Its translation: CASSYGLNTGELFF.

V gene TRBV5-1 combines with J gene TRBJ2-3; 12 bases line up with TRBD1. Trimming removed 3 bases from V and 6 bases from J; junction bases left unmatched: 5. In germline, CDR1 is SGHRS, CDR2 YFSETQ. This CDR3 is built from 15 residues. The CDR3 is CASSSGTGGKDTQYF. DNA for the CDR3: TGCGCCAGCAGCTCCGGGACAGGGGGCAAGGATACGCAGTATTTT.

The chain combines TRBV7-9 with TRBJ2-1; TRBD1 matches at 10 bases. There are 15 residues in the CDR3. With V trimmed by 4 bases and J by 10 bases, 10 bases remained unmatched. The germline gives CDR1 SEHNR, CDR2 FQNEAQ (reference sequence). For the CDR3, the DNA is TGTGCCAGCAGCTCTGGGCGGACAGGGGGAGGAGAGCAGTTCTTC. Translated, it gives CASSSGRTGGGEQFF.

This sequence joins TRBV6-1 and TRBJ2-7; D is perhaps TRBD2 (6 bases). Trimming removed 4 bases at V and 7 bases at J, with 14 bases between. This CDR3 has 13 residues. Germline CDR1 is MNHNS and CDR2 is SASEGT. The DNA for the CDR3 is TGTGCCAGCAGTGTCCGGGACTCTGGTGAGCAGTACTTC. It codes for CASSVRDSGEQYF.

This clone was observed once. The chain recombines TRBV7-9 with TRBJ2-1, with D tentatively TRBD1 (5 bases). The CDR3 spans 15 residues. V was pared by 5 bases and J by 7 bases, with 18 bases between. The germline CDR1 and CDR2 sequences are SEHNR and FQNEAQ (reference sequence). The CDR3 reads CASSPSRASDNEQFF. CDR3 sequence (DNA): TGTGCCAGCAGCCCCTCCAGGGCTAGTGATAATGAGCAGTTCTTC.

This clone has just a few counts. The V and J genes are TRBV6-5 and TRBJ1-1; TRBD1 aligns across 7 bases. This CDR3 comprises 15 residues. Germline V CDR1 and CDR2: MNHEY, SVGAGI. V dropped 5 bases and J dropped 1; count of bases not matched to a gene: 7. The DNA for the CDR3 is TGTGCCAGCAGTGCGCAGCAGGGGGGGAACACTGAAGCTTTCTTT. As protein: CASSAQQGGNTEAFF.

The chain combines TRBV7-9 with TRBJ1-1; D is possibly TRBD1 (5 bases). CDR3 length equals 14 residues. Per the germline V gene, CDR1 is SEHNR and CDR2 is FQNEAQ (reference sequence). V was shortened by 6 bases and J by 2 bases, with 13 bases between the two germline ends. CDR3: CASRITGGNTEAFF. The DNA for the CDR3 is TGTGCCAGCAGGATAACGGGGGGAAACACTGAAGCTTTCTTT.

This sequence joins TRBV18 and TRBJ1-1; 9 bases are shared with TRBD1. This CDR3 contains 17 residues. Losses at the gene ends were 4 bases for V and 1 base for J; bases not matched to a gene: 10. Germline loops: CDR1 KGHSH, CDR2 LQKENI. CDR3 bases: TGTGCCAGCTCACGCACAGGGGGCGGTGTCTCGAACACTGAAGCTTTCTTT. It is translated as CASSRTGGGVSNTEAFF.

This chain joins TRBV7-9 and TRBJ1-6, with D unresolved. CDR1 and CDR2 (germline): SEHNR, FQNEAQ (reference sequence). The length of the CDR3 is 13 residues. Between the trimmed V and J ends, which lost 0 bases and 13 bases, there was a span of 10 bases. In DNA form, the CDR3 reads TGTGCCAGCAGCTTAGCTGGGGTGGCCCCCCTCCACTTT. Its translation: CASSLAGVAPLHF.